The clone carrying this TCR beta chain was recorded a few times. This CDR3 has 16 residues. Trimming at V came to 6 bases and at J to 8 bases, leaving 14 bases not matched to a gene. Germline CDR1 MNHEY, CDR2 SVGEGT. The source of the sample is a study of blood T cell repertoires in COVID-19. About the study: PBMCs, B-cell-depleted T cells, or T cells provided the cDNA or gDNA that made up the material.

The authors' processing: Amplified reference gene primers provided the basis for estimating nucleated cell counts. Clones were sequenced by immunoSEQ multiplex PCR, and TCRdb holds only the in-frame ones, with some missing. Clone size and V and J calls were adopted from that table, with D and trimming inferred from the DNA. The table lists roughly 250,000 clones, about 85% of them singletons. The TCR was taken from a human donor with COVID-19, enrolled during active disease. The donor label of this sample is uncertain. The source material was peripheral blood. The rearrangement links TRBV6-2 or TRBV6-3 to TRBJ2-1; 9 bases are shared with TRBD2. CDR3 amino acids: CASSLTRWAGGDEQFF. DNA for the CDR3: TGTGCCAGCAGCCTCACTCGGTGGGCGGGAGGGGATGAGCAGTTCTTC.